The entry below describes one T cell receptor beta chain. This CDR3 is 16 amino acids long. V shed 2 bases and J shed 8 bases, with 19 bases lying between them. The germline V gene encodes CDR1 SNHLY and CDR2 FYNNEI. This record comes from a study of blood T cell repertoires in COVID-19. Profiling relied on immunoSEQ multiplex PCR, and the TCRdb table lists in-frame clones only, not all of them. The sample records 100,000 to 150,000 clones, around nine tenths being singletons. The source is a man aged 45-60 years with COVID-19, enrolled during active disease. Material: peripheral blood. This sequence joins TRBV2 and TRBJ2-1; D might be TRBD2 (5 bases). The CDR3 region has the DNA TGTGCCAGCAGTGAATCACCGAGACTAATTAGCGATGAGCAGTTCTTC. This gives the protein CASSESPRLISDEQFF.